This TCR beta chain appears in the sequencing data of a study of T cells in Graves' hyperthyroidism and ophthalmopathy. Study-wide results and caveats: Median prediction lead before ophthalmopathy onset was roughly 6 months with the model.

This clonotype has ten or more counts. The target antigen is unknown. Amplification yielded TCR beta CDR3 regions, with RNA transcripts as the source. TCR CDR3 underwent first-round RT-PCR with the HTBI primer set. Using its own MiXCR run on the multiplex PCR reads, TCRdb lists one record per CDR3 protein. This sample has around 690,000 distinct CDR3 sequences, with roughly 20% found just once. It was uncontrolled infection, other autoimmune disease, pregnancy or lactation that excluded patients. Diagnostic decisions used clinical symptoms, serum thyroxine and TRAb, thyroid ultrasound and orbital computed tomography. Isolation of PBMCs was performed on about 9.9 ml fresh peripheral blood. The junction had 7 bases not matched to a gene; V was cut back by 4 bases and J by 5 bases. Per the germline V gene, CDR1 is DFQATT and CDR2 is SNEGSKA (reference sequence). The CDR3 sequence is 13 residues long.

J is TRBJ2-7 and V is TRBV20-1, with 8 bases identical to TRBD1. Input material: blood. The receptor was derived from a man aged 25 to 40 with Graves' ophthalmopathy. CDR3 bases: TGCAGTGCTAATGGACAGGGAGGACACGAGCAGTACTTC. Translating it yields CSANGQGGHEQYF.